The 30 T cell receptor beta chains below all came from one sample that was sequenced in a study of identical twins. TCRdb called the 5' RACE reads again in MiXCR, with one record for every CDR3 protein. The table has 200,000 to 250,000 distinct CDR3 sequences, 6.5% to 8.5% seen once. The data were also submitted as part of a second study, on yellow fever vaccine responses in identical twins.

The sample comprised memory (CD45RO+) T cells sorted from blood. The receptor set was obtained from a woman aged 18-29 years in good health.

This clonotype was seen only a few times. The rearrangement joins TRBV28 to TRBJ2-7; D assignment may be TRBD1 or TRBD2 (6 bases each). The CDR3 is made up of 17 amino acids. The V end lost 2 bases, the J end lost 2 bases, and 19 bases lay between the germline ends. CDR1 and CDR2 (germline): MDHEN, SYDVKM. In nucleotides, the CDR3 is TGTGCCAGCAGTTTAAGTCCTCGGGGGCGGGGCCCCTACGAGCAGTACTTC. As protein: CASSLSPRGRGPYEQYF.

The chain is built from TRBV20-1 and TRBJ2-1; D call uncertain. Germline V gene sequence: CDR1 DFQATT, CDR2 SNEGSKA (reference sequence). CDR3 length: 12 amino acids. V was pared by 5 bases and J by 3 bases, with 8 bases between. CDR3 loop: CSAHVDYNEQFF. Here the CDR3 DNA reads TGCAGTGCTCATGTTGACTACAATGAGCAGTTCTTC.

This clonotype was detected many times. The chain joins TRBV5-6 to TRBJ2-7, with 9 nucleotides matching TRBD2. Looked up from germline, CDR1 is SGHDT and CDR2 is YYEEEE. This CDR3 spans 15 amino acids. Trimming cost V 4 bases and J 2 bases; bases outside gene matches: 7. CDR3 DNA: TGTGCCAGCAGCCCGGGAGCGGGGGGAACCTACGAGCAGTACTTC. Translating it yields CASSPGAGGTYEQYF. The full variable domain, completed using reference TRBV5-6 and TRBJ2-7, is DAGVTQSPTHLIKTRGQQVTLRCSPKSGHDTVSWYQQALGQGPQFIFQYYEEEERQRGNFPDRFSGHQFPNYSSELNVNALLLGDSALYLCASSPGAGGTYEQYFGPGTRLTVT.

There are many counts of this clonotype. This chain connects TRBV4-2 to TRBJ2-1; 11 bases are a match to TRBD2. Germline lookup yields CDR1 LGHNA and CDR2 YNFKEQ. With V trimmed by 3 bases and J by 14 bases, 12 bases remained unmatched. The CDR3 extends over 15 amino acids. For the CDR3, the DNA is TGTGCCAGCAGCCAGGACCTAGCGGGGGGTTCTCGTAAGTTCTTC. Encoded protein: CASSQDLAGGSRKFF.

V usage is TRBV9 and J usage is TRBJ2-4, with 7 positions matching TRBD1. Germline values: CDR1 SGDLS, CDR2 YYNGEE. V trimming: 2 bases; J trimming: 9 bases; junction bases outside the gene matches: 5. The CDR3 is made up of 13 amino acids. For the CDR3, the DNA is TGTGCCAGCAGCGTTACCAGGGGGAGCATTCAGTACTTC. This sequence encodes CASSVTRGSIQYF.

This sequence joins TRBV7-8 and TRBJ2-2, with D unclear. V was cut by 5 bases and J by 9 bases, with 10 bases left in between. This CDR3 comprises 12 residues. The V gene's germline CDR1 is SGHVS and CDR2 FQNEAQ. This CDR3 is CASSPTSRELFF. The CDR3 bases are TGTGCCAGCAGCCCGACAAGCCGGGAGCTGTTTTTT.

The table lists this clonotype with a few counts. This sequence joins TRBV7-2 and TRBJ2-5; 16 nucleotides align to TRBD2. This CDR3 spans 16 amino acids. V shed 5 bases and J 6 bases; nucleotides not matched to a gene: 6. CDR1 and CDR2 from the germline V gene are SGHTA and FQGNSA. The CDR3 nucleotides are TGTGCCAGCAGCGGGACTAGCGGGGGGGCCTGGAAGACCCAGTACTTC. Protein sequence: CASSGTSGGAWKTQYF.

This clonotype showed up just a few times. The rearrangement uses TRBV5-1 and TRBJ2-7, with 7 nucleotides matching TRBD1. J was trimmed by 7 bases and V by 4 bases; bases with no gene match: 11. The CDR3 extends over 14 amino acids. From germline, CDR1 is SGHRS and CDR2 YFSETQ. The CDR3 loop is CASSARTGPLEQYF. CDR3 nucleotides: TGCGCCAGCAGCGCAAGGACAGGACCCCTAGAGCAGTACTTC.

This clonotype was observed many times. CDR3 in DNA: TGTGCCAGCAGACCGGGACAGCTACTGGGCTACACCTTC. It codes for CASRPGQLLGYTF. The V and J genes are TRBV28 and TRBJ1-2; 7 bases agree with TRBD1. Germline CDR1 MDHEN, CDR2 SYDVKM. This CDR3 comprises 13 residues. V was clipped by 6 bases and J by 8 bases; unmatched bases: 9.

Only a few counts were recorded for this clonotype. J is TRBJ2-7 and V is TRBV4-3; D gene unclear. CDR1 LGHNA and CDR2 YSLEER come from the germline V gene. V lost 0 bases and J lost 5, with 8 bases in between. The CDR3 extends over 13 amino acids. The CDR3 DNA follows: TGCGCCAGCAGCCAAGATGAAATCAACGAGCAGTACTTC. It is translated as CASSQDEINEQYF.

This sequence joins TRBV5-8 and TRBJ2-1; 7 nucleotides agree with TRBD2. The CDR3 contains 14 residues. The germline V gene has CDR1 SGHTS and CDR2 YDEGEE. V lost 5 bases and J lost 6; bases outside the gene matches: 8. The CDR3 DNA is TGTGCCAGCAGACCTGGGCGGGAGAGCAATGAGCAGTTCTTC. Its protein is CASRPGRESNEQFF.

This clonotype was picked up a small number of times. The CDR3 bases are TGTGCCAGCAGACCTCCGGGACTAGCGGCCTACAATGAGCAGTTCTTC. It encodes CASRPPGLAAYNEQFF. This chain links TRBV6-1 with TRBJ2-1, with 11 bases matching TRBD2. The CDR3 loop spans 16 amino acids. Trimming at V came to 6 bases and at J to 2 bases, leaving 6 bases not matched to a gene. The germline V gene encodes CDR1 MNHNS and CDR2 SASEGT.

The chain joins TRBV5-1 to TRBJ2-5; D remains unclear. CDR1 is SGHRS and CDR2 is YFSETQ in the germline V gene. The length of the CDR3 is 13 residues. Trimming pared 1 base from V and 1 base from J, leaving 5 bases between. The CDR3 region has the DNA TGCGCCAGCAGCTTGTCTAGCCAAGAGACCCAGTACTTC. Amino acids: CASSLSSQETQYF.

This clonotype appeared many times. The gene calls are TRBV28 and TRBJ2-4, with 7 bases identical to TRBD1. The germline V gene encodes CDR1 MDHEN and CDR2 SYDVKM. V lost 4 bases, J lost 0 bases, and 6 bases stayed unmatched. This CDR3 is 16 amino acids long. The chain's CDR3 is CASSSKGAIAKNIQYF. The CDR3 DNA reads TGTGCCAGCAGTTCTAAGGGGGCAATAGCCAAAAACATTCAGTACTTC.

The V and J genes are TRBV12-3 or TRBV12-4 and TRBJ1-2; 8 nucleotides agree with TRBD1. CDR3 length: 14 residues. Losses at the gene ends were 6 bases for V and 5 bases for J; bases not matched to a gene: 8. CDR3 bases: TGTGCCAGCAGCCGTGACAGGGGAGGGTATGGCTACACCTTC. Amino acids: CASSRDRGGYGYTF.

This chain links TRBV7-2 with TRBJ2-3; TRBD2 matches at 9 bases. V lost 5 bases and J lost 6; bases outside the gene matches: 12. This CDR3 spans 16 amino acids. The germline V gene has CDR1 SGHTA and CDR2 FQGNSA. The CDR3 bases are TGTGCCAGCAGCCCGAGCGGGACTAGCAGTAAGGATACGCAGTATTTT. It is translated as CASSPSGTSSKDTQYF.

This clonotype was detected only a few times. The chain combines TRBV5-1 with TRBJ1-6, with 9 bases identical to TRBD1. Germline V gene data show CDR1 as SGHRS and CDR2 as YFSETQ. Unmatched junction bases numbered 5, after V lost 2 bases and J lost 8 bases. The CDR3 has 15 amino acids. In DNA, the CDR3 is TGCGCCAGCAGCTTCTACAGGGGGCTGGATTCACCCCTCCACTTT. This encodes CASSFYRGLDSPLHF. Complete variable domain (other parts from reference TRBV5-1 and TRBJ1-6): KAGVTQTPRYLIKTRGQQVTLSCSPISGHRSVSWYQQTPGQGLQFLFEYFSETQRNKGNFPGRFSGRQFSNSRSEMNVSTLELGDSALYLCASSFYRGLDSPLHFGNGTRLTVT.

The sample holds a few counts of this clonotype. The chain employs TRBV18 and TRBJ2-5; D is unclear. The ends were cut back, 3 bases at V and 3 bases at J, with 8 bases in the middle. The germline gives CDR1 KGHSH, CDR2 LQKENI. This CDR3 comprises 13 residues. CDR3 in amino acids: CASSPAPKETQYF. Here the CDR3 DNA reads TGTGCCAGCTCACCGGCACCCAAAGAGACCCAGTACTTC. Together with reference TRBV18 and TRBJ2-5, the CDR3 gives the full variable domain: NAGVMQNPRHLVRRRGQEARLRCSPMKGHSHVYWYRQLPEEGLKFMVYLQKENIIDESGMPKERFSAEFPKEGPSILRIQQVVRGDSAAYFCASSPAPKETQYFGPGTRLLVL.

This clonotype has at least ten counts. This chain connects TRBV7-2 to TRBJ1-1; D gene unclear. CDR1 is SGHTA and CDR2 is FQGNSA in the germline V gene. There are 14 residues in the CDR3. V was clipped by 0 bases and J by 1 base, with 6 bases between them. The chain's CDR3 is CASSLAVGNTEAFF. Here the CDR3 DNA reads TGTGCCAGCAGCTTAGCGGTAGGGAACACTGAAGCTTTCTTT.

The chain couples TRBV25-1 to TRBJ1-5; TRBD1 might be the D (5 bases). Looked up from germline, CDR1 is MGHDK and CDR2 is SYGVNS. The CDR3 totals 15 residues. V dropped 1 base and J dropped 3 bases, with 10 bases sitting between them. For the CDR3, the DNA is TGTGCCAGCAGTGAATTTGGGGGGGACAATCAGCCCCAGCATTTT. Protein: CASSEFGGDNQPQHF.

V usage is TRBV7-9 and J usage is TRBJ2-1; 13 bases align to TRBD2. CDR1 is SEHNR and CDR2 is FQNEAQ in the germline V gene (reference sequence). CDR3 length: 16 residues. V trimming: 10 bases; J trimming: 5 bases; junction bases outside the gene matches: 11. The CDR3 region has the DNA TGTGCCACCCTACAGCGAGGACTAGCGGGAGACAATGAGCAGTTCTTC. It is translated as CATLQRGLAGDNEQFF.

This clonotype turned up a few times. This chain joins TRBV19 and TRBJ2-1; TRBD2 is a possible D gene (5 bases). The V end lost 7 bases, the J end lost 8 bases, and 18 bases lay between the germline ends. The CDR3 has 14 amino acids. The V gene's germline CDR1 is LNHDA and CDR2 SQIVND (reference sequence). The CDR3 DNA reads as TGTGCCAGTAAGAGCGGCAAACTTGGCTATGAGCAGTTCTTC. This encodes CASKSGKLGYEQFF.

This clonotype was counted many times. This chain links TRBV6-1 with TRBJ2-2; D might be TRBD2 (5 bases). The CDR3 totals 13 residues. The germline V and J ends were trimmed by 6 bases and 7 bases, with 12 bases remaining between them. Germline V gives CDR1 MNHNS, CDR2 SASEGT. As DNA, the CDR3 is TGTGCCAGCAGCCTCACTAGTATCGGGGAGCTGTTTTTT. The encoded protein is CASSLTSIGELFF.

In its sample, this clonotype was seen many times. The V gene is TRBV6-6, the J gene TRBJ1-1; D uncertain. The CDR3 length is 11 residues. Per germline, CDR1 MNHNY and CDR2 SVGAGI (reference sequence). The V gene lost 6 bases and the J gene lost 4 bases, with 6 bases spanning the gap. The CDR3 DNA is TGTGCCAGCAGCCTTAGCACTGAAGCTTTCTTT. Translation gives CASSLSTEAFF.

In its sample, this clonotype was seen many times. This CDR3 reads CATPKRSHRELFF. CDR3 bases: TGTGCCACCCCTAAGAGGAGTCACAGGGAGCTGTTTTTT. The J gene is TRBJ2-2, the V gene TRBV6-4, with D unclear. The CDR3 is made up of 13 amino acids. The germline V and J ends were trimmed by 10 bases and 9 bases, with 18 bases remaining between them. Germline assignment: CDR1 MRHNA and CDR2 SNTAGT.

This clonotype was observed a few times. For the CDR3, the DNA is TGTGCCAGCAGTTACTCCTTGACAGGGATCAATGAGCAGTTCTTC. As protein: CASSYSLTGINEQFF. The chain recombines TRBV6-2 or TRBV6-3 with TRBJ2-1, with 7 bases lining up with TRBD1. V trimming: 0 bases; J trimming: 6 bases; junction bases outside the gene matches: 5. Germline lookup yields CDR1 MNHEY and CDR2 SVGEGT. The CDR3 has 15 amino acids.

This clonotype was picked up many times. The chain couples TRBV29-1 to TRBJ2-6; 8 bases match TRBD1. This CDR3 spans 16 amino acids. CDR1 is SQVTM, CDR2 ANQGSEA, per germline. The V gene end was trimmed by 7 bases and the J gene end by 2 bases; junction bases not matched to a gene: 10. The CDR3 sequence is CSAKDRGIPGANVLTF. The CDR3 DNA reads as TGCAGCGCTAAAGACAGGGGAATCCCTGGGGCCAACGTCCTGACTTTC.

The chain carries TRBV30 and TRBJ1-2; TRBD1 aligns across 8 bases. There are 12 residues in the CDR3. Germline loops: CDR1 GTSNPN, CDR2 SVGIG (reference sequence). J gave up 6 bases and V 5 bases, and 5 bases lay outside the gene matches. The CDR3 loop is CAWVDRDDGYTF. In DNA form, the CDR3 reads TGTGCCTGGGTGGACAGGGATGATGGCTACACCTTC.

The chain has TRBV20-1 and TRBJ2-1; D is tentatively TRBD1 or TRBD2 (5 bases each). Germline lookup yields CDR1 DFQATT and CDR2 SNEGSKA (reference sequence). V lost 6 bases, J lost 8 bases, and 14 bases lay in between. This CDR3 spans 12 amino acids. CDR3 sequence (DNA): TGCAGTGCCGCCGGGGCGATTGATGAGCAGTTCTTC. Its protein product is CSAAGAIDEQFF.

This clonotype was detected ten times or more. The V gene is TRBV12-3 or TRBV12-4, the J gene TRBJ1-6; D gene uncertain. This CDR3 is built from 15 residues. V gave up 3 bases and J gave up 8 bases, with 14 bases separating them. The CDR3 sequence is CASSFSTATYSPLHF. The DNA of the CDR3 is TGTGCCAGCAGTTTCTCAACAGCGACCTATTCACCCCTCCACTTT.